This T cell receptor beta chain was obtained from a study of shared clonotypes between healthy human individuals. Study results and limitations: The sole specimen, blood, was sampled, and tissue repertoires likely differ. Memory subsets generally showed lower estimated richness than naive subsets.

The authors divided CD4+ cells into CD45RA+ naive and CD45RA-negative memory subsets. Germline lookup yields CDR1 MNHEY and CDR2 SMNVEV (reference sequence). The trim removed 2 bases at V and 2 bases at J, leaving 3 bases unmatched. The CDR3 loop spans 14 amino acids. This clone showed up just a few times. Its cognate antigen is unknown. Assay used: immunoSEQ multiplex PCR; TCRdb lists only in-frame clones, some missing. The profile shows roughly 1,000,000 clones, 75% to 80% of them singletons. The sequencing sample was made of memory CD4+ T cells from PBMCs. Documented subset: CD45RA-negative fraction. The TCR comes from a young man in good health. Some clones in this sample may be carry-over from other donors' samples. This chain links TRBV27 with TRBJ2-7, with TRBD1 identical over 7 bases. The CDR3 region has the DNA TGTGCCAGCAGTTTAGTCGGACAGGCCTACGAGCAGTACTTC. Protein sequence: CASSLVGQAYEQYF.